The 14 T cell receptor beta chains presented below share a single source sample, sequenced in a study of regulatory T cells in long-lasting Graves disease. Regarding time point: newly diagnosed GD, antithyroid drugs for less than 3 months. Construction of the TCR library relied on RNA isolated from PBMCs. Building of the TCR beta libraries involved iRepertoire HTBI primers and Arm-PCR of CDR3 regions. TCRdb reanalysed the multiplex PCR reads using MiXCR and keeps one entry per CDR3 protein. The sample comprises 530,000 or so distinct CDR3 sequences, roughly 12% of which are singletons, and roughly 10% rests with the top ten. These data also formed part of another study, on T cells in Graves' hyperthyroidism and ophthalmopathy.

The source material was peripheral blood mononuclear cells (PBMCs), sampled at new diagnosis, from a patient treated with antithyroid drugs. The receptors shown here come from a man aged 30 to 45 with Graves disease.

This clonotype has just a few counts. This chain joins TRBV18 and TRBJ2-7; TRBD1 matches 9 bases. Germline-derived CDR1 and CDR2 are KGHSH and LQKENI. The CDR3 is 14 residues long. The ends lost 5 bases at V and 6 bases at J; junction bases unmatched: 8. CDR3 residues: CASSSNRGQVEQYF. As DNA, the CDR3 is TGTGCCAGCTCATCCAACAGGGGGCAGGTCGAGCAGTACTTC.

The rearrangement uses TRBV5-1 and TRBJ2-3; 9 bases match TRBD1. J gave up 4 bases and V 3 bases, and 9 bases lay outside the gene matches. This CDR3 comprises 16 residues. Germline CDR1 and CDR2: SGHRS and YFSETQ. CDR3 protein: CASSSKTGGKADTQYF. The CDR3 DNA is TGCGCCAGCAGCTCTAAGACAGGGGGAAAGGCAGATACGCAGTATTTT. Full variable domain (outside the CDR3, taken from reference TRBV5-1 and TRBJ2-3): KAGVTQTPRYLIKTRGQQVTLSCSPISGHRSVSWYQQTPGQGLQFLFEYFSETQRNKGNFPGRFSGRQFSNSRSEMNVSTLELGDSALYLCASSSKTGGKADTQYFGPGTRLTVL.

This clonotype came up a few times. The CDR3 reads CSVERGTSNADTQYF. The CDR3 nucleotides are TGCAGCGTTGAGAGGGGGACTAGCAACGCAGATACGCAGTATTTT. The chain carries TRBV29-1 and TRBJ2-3; TRBD2 matches 9 bases. V was pared by 3 bases and J by 4 bases, with 8 bases of the junction left unmatched. This CDR3 comprises 15 residues. CDR1 and CDR2 (germline): SQVTM, ANQGSEA.

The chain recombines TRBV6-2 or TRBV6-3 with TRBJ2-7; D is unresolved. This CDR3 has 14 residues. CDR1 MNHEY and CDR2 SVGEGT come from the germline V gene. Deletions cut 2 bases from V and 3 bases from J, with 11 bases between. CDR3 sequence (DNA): TGTGCCAGCAGTTACCGCGCGGTACTCTACGAGCAGTACTTC. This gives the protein CASSYRAVLYEQYF.

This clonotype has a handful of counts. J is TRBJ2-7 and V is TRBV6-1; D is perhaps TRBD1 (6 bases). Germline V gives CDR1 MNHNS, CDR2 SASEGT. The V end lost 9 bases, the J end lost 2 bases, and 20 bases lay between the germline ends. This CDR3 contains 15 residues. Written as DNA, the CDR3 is TGTGCCAGTAGGATCAAACAGGGTTTAACCTACGAGCAGTACTTC. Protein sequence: CASRIKQGLTYEQYF.

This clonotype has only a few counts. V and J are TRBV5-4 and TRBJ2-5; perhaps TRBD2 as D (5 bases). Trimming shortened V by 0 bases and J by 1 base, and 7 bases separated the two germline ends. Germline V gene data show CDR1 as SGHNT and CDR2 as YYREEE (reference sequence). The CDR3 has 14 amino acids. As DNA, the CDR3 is TGTGCCAGCAGCTTGGTTGAGGGCCAAGAGACCCAGTACTTC. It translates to CASSLVEGQETQYF.

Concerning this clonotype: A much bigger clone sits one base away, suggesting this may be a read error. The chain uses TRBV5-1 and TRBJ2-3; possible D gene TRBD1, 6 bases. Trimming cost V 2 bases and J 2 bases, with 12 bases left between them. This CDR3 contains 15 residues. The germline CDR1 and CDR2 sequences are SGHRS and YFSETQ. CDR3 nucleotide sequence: TGCGCCAGCAGCTTAGGGGGACGGCCCACAGATACGCAGTATTTT. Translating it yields CASSLGGRPTDTQYF.

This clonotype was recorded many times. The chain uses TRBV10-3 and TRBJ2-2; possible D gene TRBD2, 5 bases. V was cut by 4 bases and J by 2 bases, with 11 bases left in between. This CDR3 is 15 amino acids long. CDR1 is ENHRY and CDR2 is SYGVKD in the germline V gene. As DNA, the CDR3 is TGTGCCATCAGTGGTGGAGGCGGCAACACCGGGGAGCTGTTTTTT. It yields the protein CAISGGGGNTGELFF.

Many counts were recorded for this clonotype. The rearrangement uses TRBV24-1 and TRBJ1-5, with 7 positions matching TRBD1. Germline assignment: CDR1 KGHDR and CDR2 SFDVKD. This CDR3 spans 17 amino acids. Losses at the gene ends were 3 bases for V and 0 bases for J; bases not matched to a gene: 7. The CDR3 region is CATSDPRTGASNQPQHF. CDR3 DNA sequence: TGTGCCACCAGTGATCCGCGGACAGGAGCTAGCAATCAGCCCCAGCATTTT.

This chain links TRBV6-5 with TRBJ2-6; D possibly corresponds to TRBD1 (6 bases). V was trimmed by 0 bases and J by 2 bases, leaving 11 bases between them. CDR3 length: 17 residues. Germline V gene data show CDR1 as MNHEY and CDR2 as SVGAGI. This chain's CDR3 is CASSYSRSGAGANVLTF. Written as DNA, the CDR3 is TGTGCCAGCAGTTACTCGAGGTCAGGGGCTGGGGCCAACGTCCTGACTTTC.

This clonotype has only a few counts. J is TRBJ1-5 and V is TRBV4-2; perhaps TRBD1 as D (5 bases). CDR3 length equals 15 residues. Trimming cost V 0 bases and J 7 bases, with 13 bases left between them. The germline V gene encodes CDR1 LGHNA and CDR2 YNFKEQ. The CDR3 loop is CASSQDGGKGQPQHF. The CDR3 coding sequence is TGTGCCAGCAGCCAAGATGGAGGAAAGGGGCAGCCCCAGCATTTT.

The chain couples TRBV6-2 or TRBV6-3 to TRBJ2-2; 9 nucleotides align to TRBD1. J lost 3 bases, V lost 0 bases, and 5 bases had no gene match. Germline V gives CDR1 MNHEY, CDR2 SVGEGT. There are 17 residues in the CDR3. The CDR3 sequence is CASSYSPGQGHTGELFF. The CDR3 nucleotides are TGTGCCAGCAGTTACTCACCGGGACAGGGACACACCGGGGAGCTGTTTTTT.

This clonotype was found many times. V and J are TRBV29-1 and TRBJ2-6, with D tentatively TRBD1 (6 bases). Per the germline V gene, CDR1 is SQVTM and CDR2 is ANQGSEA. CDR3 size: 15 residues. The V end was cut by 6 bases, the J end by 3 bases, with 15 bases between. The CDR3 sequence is CSVLGARGGANVLTF. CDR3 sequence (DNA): TGCAGCGTCTTGGGGGCACGAGGTGGGGCCAACGTCCTGACTTTC. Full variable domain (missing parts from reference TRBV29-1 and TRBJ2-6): SAVISQKPSRDICQRGTSLTIQCQVDSQVTMMFWYRQQPGQSLTLIATANQGSEATYESGFVIDKFPISRPNLTFSTLTVSNMSPEDSSIYLCSVLGARGGANVLTFGAGSRLTVL.

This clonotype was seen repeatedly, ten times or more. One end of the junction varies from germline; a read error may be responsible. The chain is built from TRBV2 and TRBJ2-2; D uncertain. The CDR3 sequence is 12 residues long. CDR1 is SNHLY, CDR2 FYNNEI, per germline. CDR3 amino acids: CASIPGTGELFF. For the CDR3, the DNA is TGCGCCAGCATTCCGGGTACCGGGGAGCTGTTTTTT.